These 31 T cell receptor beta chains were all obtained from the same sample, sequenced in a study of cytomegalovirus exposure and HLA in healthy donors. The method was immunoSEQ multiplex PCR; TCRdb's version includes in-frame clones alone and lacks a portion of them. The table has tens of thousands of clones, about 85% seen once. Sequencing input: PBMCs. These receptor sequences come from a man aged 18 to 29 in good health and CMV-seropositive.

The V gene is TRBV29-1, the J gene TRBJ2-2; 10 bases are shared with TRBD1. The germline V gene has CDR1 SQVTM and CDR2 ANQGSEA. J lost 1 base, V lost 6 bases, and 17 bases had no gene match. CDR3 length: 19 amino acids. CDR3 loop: CSVPEGPGQGTRNTGELFF. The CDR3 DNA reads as TGCAGCGTCCCCGAAGGCCCGGGACAGGGGACGAGGAACACCGGGGAGCTGTTTTTT.

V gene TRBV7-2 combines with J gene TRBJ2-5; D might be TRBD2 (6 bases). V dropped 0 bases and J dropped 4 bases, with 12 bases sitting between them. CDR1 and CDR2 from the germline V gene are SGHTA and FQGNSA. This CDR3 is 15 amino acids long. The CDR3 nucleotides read TGTGCCAGCAGCTTAGCGATGGGAGGAGCAGAGACCCAGTACTTC. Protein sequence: CASSLAMGGAETQYF.

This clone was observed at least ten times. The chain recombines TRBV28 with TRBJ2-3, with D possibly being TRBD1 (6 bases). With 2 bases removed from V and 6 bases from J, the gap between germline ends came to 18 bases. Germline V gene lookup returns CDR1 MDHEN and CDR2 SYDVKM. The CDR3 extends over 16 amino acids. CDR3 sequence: CASSLPADRRRDTQYF. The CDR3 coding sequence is TGTGCCAGCAGTTTACCCGCAGACAGGCGTAGGGATACGCAGTATTTT.

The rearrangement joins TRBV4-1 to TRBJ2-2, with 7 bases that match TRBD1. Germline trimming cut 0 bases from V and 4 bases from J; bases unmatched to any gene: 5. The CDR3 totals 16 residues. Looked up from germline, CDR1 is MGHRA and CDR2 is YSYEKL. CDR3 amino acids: CASSQDTGVSTGELFF. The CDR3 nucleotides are TGCGCCAGCAGCCAAGATACAGGGGTGAGCACCGGGGAGCTGTTTTTT.

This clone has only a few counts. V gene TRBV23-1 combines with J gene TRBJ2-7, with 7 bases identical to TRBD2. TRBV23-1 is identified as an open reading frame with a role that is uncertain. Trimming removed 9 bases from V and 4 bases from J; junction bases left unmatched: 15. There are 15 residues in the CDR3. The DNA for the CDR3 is TGCGCCAGAGACTCAGAGCGGGATTATTGGTACGAGCAGTACGTC. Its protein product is CARDSERDYWYEQYV.

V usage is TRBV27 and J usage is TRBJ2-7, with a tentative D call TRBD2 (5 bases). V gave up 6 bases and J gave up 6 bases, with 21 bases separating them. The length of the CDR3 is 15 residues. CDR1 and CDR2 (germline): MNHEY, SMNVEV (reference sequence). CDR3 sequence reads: CASSPTPPDFPEQYV. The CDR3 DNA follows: TGTGCCAGCAGCCCCACGCCCCCGGACTTCCCCGAGCAGTACGTC.

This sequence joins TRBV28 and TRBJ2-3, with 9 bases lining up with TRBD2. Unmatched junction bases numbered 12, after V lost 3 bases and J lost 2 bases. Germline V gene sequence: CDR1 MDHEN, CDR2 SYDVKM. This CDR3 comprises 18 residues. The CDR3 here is CASSLGGTGGRATDTQYF. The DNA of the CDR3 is TGTGCCAGCAGTTTGGGGGGAACGGGCGGGAGGGCCACAGATACGCAGTATTTT. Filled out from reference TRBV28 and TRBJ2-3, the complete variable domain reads DVKVTQSSRYLVKRTGEKVFLECVQDMDHENMFWYRQDPGLGLRLIYFSYDVKMKEKGDIPEGYSVSREKKERFSLILESASTNQTSMYLCASSLGGTGGRATDTQYFGPGTRLTVL.

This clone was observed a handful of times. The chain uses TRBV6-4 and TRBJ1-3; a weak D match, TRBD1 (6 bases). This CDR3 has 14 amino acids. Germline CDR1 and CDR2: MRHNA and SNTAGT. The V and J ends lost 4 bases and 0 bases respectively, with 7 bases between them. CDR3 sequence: CASSGGHSGNTIYF. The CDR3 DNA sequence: TGTGCCAGCAGTGGGGGACACTCTGGAAACACCATATATTTT.

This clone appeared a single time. In DNA form, the CDR3 reads TGTGCCAGCTCACTTCGACAGGGGGAGGGTACTGAAGCTTTCTTT. Translating gives CASSLRQGEGTEAFF. This rearrangement joins TRBV18 to TRBJ1-1; 9 positions match TRBD1. Germline CDR1 is KGHSH and CDR2 is LQKENI. This CDR3 is built from 15 residues. Trimming cost V 4 bases and J 5 bases; bases outside gene matches: 8.

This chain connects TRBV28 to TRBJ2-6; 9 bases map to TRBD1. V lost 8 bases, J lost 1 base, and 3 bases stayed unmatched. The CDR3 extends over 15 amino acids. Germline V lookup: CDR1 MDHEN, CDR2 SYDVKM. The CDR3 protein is CASRDRESGANVLTF. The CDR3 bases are TGTGCCAGCCGGGACAGGGAATCTGGGGCCAACGTCCTGACTTTC.

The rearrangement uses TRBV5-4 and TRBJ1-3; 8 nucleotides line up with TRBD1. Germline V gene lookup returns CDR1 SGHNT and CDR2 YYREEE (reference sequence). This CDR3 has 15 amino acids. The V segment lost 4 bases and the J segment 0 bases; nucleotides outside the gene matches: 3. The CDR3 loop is CASSVDRASGNTIYF. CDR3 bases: TGTGCCAGCAGCGTGGACAGGGCCTCTGGAAACACCATATATTTT.

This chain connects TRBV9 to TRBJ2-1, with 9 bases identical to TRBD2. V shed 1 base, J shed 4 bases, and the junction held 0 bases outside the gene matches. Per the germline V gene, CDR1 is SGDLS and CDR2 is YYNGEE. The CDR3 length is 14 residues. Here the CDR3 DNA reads TGTGCCAGCAGCGTAACTAGCGGGTACAATGAGCAGTTCTTC. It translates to CASSVTSGYNEQFF.

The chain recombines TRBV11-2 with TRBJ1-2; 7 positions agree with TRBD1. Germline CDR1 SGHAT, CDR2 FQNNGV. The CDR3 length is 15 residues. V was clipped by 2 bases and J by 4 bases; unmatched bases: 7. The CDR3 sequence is CASSLRDSRSYGYTF. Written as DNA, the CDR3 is TGTGCCAGCAGCTTACGGGACAGCCGTTCCTATGGCTACACCTTC.

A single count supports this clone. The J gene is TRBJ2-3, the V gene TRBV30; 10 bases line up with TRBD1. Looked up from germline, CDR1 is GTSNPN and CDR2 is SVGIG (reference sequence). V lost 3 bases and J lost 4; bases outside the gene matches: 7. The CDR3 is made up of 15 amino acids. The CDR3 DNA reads TGTGCCTGGAGACTAACCGGGACAGGGGCAGATACGCAGTATTTT. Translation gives CAWRLTGTGADTQYF. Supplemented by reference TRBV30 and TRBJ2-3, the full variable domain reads SQTIHQWPATLVQPVGSPLSLECTVEGTSNPNLYWYRQAAGRGLQLLFYSVGIGQISSEVPQNLSASRPQDRQFILSSKKLLLSDSGFYLCAWRLTGTGADTQYFGPGTRLTVL.

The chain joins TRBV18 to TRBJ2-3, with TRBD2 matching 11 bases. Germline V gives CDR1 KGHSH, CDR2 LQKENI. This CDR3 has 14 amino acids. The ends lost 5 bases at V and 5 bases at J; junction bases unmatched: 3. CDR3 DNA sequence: TGTGCCAGCTCAGCCGGGACTAGCGGAGATACGCAGTATTTT. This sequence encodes CASSAGTSGDTQYF. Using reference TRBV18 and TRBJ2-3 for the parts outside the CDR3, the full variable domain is NAGVMQNPRHLVRRRGQEARLRCSPMKGHSHVYWYRQLPEEGLKFMVYLQKENIIDESGMPKERFSAEFPKEGPSILRIQQVVRGDSAAYFCASSAGTSGDTQYFGPGTRLTVL.

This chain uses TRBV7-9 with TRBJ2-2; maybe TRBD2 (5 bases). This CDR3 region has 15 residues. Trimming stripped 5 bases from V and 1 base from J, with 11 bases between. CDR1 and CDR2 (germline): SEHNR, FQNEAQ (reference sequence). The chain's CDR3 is CASSPESGNTGELFF. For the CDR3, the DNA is TGTGCCAGCAGCCCAGAAAGCGGGAACACCGGGGAGCTGTTTTTT.

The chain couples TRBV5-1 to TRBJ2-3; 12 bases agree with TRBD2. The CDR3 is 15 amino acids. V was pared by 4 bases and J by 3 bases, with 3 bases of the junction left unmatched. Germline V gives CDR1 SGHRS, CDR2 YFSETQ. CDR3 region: CASSATSGSTDTQYF. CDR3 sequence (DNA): TGCGCCAGCAGCGCGACTAGCGGGAGTACAGATACGCAGTATTTT.

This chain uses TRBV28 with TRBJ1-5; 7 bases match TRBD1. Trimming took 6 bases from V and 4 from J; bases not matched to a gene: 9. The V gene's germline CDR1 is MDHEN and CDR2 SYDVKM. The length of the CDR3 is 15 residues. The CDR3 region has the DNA TGTGCCAGCAGATCTTATGGGACAGATAATCAGCCCCAGCATTTT. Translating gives CASRSYGTDNQPQHF.

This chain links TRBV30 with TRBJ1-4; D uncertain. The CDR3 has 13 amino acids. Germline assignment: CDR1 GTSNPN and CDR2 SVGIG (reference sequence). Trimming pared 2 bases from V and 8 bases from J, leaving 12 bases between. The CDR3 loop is CAWSFRGTEKLFF. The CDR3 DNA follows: TGTGCCTGGAGTTTCCGGGGAACCGAAAAACTGTTTTTT.

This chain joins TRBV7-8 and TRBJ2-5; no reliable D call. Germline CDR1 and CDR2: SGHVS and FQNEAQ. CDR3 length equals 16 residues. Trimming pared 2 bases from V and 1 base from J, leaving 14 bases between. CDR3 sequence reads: CASSLPHGVLQETQYF. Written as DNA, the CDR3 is TGTGCCAGCAGCTTACCACATGGAGTTCTCCAAGAGACCCAGTACTTC. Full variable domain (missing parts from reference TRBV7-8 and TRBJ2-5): GAGVSQSPRYKVAKRGQDVALRCDPISGHVSLFWYQQALGQGPEFLTYFQNEAQLDKSGLPSDRFFAERPEGSVSTLKIQRTQQEDSAVYLCASSLPHGVLQETQYFGPGTRLLVL.

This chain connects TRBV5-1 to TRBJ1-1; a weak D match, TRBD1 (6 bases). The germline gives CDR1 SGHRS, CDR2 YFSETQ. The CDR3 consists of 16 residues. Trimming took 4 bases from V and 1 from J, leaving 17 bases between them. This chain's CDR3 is CASSPTGPPSNTEAFF. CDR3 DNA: TGCGCCAGCAGCCCTACAGGGCCGCCGTCGAACACTGAAGCTTTCTTT. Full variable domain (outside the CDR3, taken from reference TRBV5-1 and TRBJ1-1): KAGVTQTPRYLIKTRGQQVTLSCSPISGHRSVSWYQQTPGQGLQFLFEYFSETQRNKGNFPGRFSGRQFSNSRSEMNVSTLELGDSALYLCASSPTGPPSNTEAFFGQGTRLTVV.

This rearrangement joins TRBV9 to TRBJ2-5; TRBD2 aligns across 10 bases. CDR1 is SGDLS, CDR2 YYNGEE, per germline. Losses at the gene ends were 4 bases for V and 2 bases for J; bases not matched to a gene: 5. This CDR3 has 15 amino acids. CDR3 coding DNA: TGTGCCAGCAGCACTGGACTAGCGGTACAAGAGACCCAGTACTTC. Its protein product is CASSTGLAVQETQYF.

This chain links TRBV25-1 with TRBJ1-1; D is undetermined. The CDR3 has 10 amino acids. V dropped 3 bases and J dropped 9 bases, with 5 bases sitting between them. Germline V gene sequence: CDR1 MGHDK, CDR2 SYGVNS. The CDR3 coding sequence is TGTGCCAGCAGTGACAGAAAAGCTTTCTTT. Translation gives CASSDRKAFF.

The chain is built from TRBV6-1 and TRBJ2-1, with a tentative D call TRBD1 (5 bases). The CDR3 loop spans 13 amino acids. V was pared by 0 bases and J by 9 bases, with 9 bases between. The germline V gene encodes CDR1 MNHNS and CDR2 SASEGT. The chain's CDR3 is CASSEAGAPEQFF. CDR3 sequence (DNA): TGTGCCAGCAGTGAAGCTGGGGCACCTGAGCAGTTCTTC.

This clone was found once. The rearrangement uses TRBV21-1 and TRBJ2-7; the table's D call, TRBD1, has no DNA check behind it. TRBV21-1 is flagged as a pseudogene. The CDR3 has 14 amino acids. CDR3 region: CASSKRTGVYEQYV. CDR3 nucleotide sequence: TGTGCCAGCAGCAAGCGGACAGGCGTTTACGAGCAGTACGTC.

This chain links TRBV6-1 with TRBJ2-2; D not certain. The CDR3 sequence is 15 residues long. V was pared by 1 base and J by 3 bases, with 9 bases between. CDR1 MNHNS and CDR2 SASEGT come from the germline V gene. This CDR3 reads CASSEGSTHTGELFF. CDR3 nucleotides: TGTGCCAGCAGTGAAGGGAGTACTCACACCGGGGAGCTGTTTTTT.

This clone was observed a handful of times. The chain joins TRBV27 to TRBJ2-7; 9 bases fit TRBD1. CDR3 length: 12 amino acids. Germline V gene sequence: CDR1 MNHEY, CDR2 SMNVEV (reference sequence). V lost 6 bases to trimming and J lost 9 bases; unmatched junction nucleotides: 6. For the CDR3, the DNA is TGTGCCAGCAGCAGGACAGGGGAAGGGCAGTACTTC. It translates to CASSRTGEGQYF.

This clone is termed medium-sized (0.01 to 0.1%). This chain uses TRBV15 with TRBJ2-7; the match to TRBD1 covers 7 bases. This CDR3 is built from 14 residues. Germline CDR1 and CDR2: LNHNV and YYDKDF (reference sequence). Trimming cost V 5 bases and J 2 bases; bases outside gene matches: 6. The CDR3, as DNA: TGTGCCACCAGCGAGAGACAGGGCCCCTACGAGCAGTACTTC. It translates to CATSERQGPYEQYF.

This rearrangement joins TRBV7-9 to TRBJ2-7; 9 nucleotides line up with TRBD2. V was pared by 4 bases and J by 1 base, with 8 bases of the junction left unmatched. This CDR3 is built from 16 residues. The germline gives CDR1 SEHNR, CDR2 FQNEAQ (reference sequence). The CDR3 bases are TGTGCCAGCAGCTCTCCGGGTAGCGGGAGATCCTACGAGCAGTACTTC. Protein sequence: CASSSPGSGRSYEQYF. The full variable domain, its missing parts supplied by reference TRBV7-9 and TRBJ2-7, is DTGVSQNPRHKITKRGQNVTFRCDPISEHNRLYWYRQTLGQGPEFLTYFQNEAQLEKSRLLSDRFSAERPKGSFSTLEIQRTEQGDSAMYLCASSSPGSGRSYEQYFGPGTRLTVT.

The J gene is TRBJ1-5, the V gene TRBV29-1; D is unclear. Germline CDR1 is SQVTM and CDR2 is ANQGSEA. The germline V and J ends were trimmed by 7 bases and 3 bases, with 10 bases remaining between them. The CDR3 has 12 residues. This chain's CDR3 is CSARDSNQPQHF. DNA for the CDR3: TGCAGCGCCCGGGATTCCAATCAGCCCCAGCATTTT.

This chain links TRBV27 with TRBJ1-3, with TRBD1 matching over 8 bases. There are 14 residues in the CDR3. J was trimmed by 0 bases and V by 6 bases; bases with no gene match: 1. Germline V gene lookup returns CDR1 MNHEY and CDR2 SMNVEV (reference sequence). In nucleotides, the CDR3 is TGTGCCAGCAGGACAGGGGTCTCTGGAAACACCATATATTTT. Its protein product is CASRTGVSGNTIYF.